The next 29 T cell receptor beta chains were all read from a single sample in a study of relationships among human T cell subsets listed by TCRdb under 2010. Starting from positively selected CD4+ cells, anti-CD25 beads were used to select CD4+CD25+ regulatory T cells. Libraries were constructed by multiplex PCR. TCRdb names 454 GS FLX as the instrument used. TCR alpha and beta CDR3 regions were amplified from mRNA by semiquantitative ARM-PCR. ARM-PCR used tagged nested gene-specific primers, after which communal superprimers carried out exponential amplification. The raw public data were reprocessed by TCRdb itself: fastp quality trimming at Q25, MiXCR clonotype calling, in-frame beta chains only. Each record represents a unique CDR3 protein, reported with the most common genes and DNA among its rows. For this sample there are about 14,000 distinct CDR3 sequences; about 60% appear just once. The ten largest clones capture 2.1% of the sample.

Sequencing used Tregs sorted from blood. The receptors derive from a man aged 35 to 55 in good health.

The rearrangement joins TRBV18 to TRBJ2-1; D is possibly TRBD2 (5 bases). In germline, CDR1 is KGHSH, CDR2 LQKENI. This CDR3 has 14 residues. V was clipped by 2 bases and J by 10 bases, with 15 bases between them. The CDR3 region is CASSPGVSPSEQFF. DNA for the CDR3: TGTGCCAGCTCACCAGGGGTCTCCCCTAGCGAGCAGTTCTTC.

V gene TRBV18 combines with J gene TRBJ2-7; 9 bases agree with TRBD1. CDR1 is KGHSH, CDR2 LQKENI, per germline. This CDR3 comprises 16 residues. J gave up 3 bases and V 3 bases, and 9 bases lay outside the gene matches. CDR3 DNA: TGTGCCAGCTCACCCTCCCGGGGGACAGGGATCTACGAGCAGTACTTC. Translating it yields CASSPSRGTGIYEQYF.

The J gene is TRBJ1-4, the V gene TRBV11-2, with D unresolved. Germline V gene lookup returns CDR1 SGHAT and CDR2 FQNNGV. There are 16 residues in the CDR3. V was pared by 2 bases and J by 0 bases, with 10 bases between. The CDR3 DNA follows: TGTGCCAGCAGCTTACCGGCCTCTGCAACTAATGAAAAACTGTTTTTT. The encoded protein is CASSLPASATNEKLFF.

The chain links TRBV11-3 to TRBJ2-4, with D hard to call. Between the trimmed V and J ends, which lost 5 bases and 0 bases, there was a span of 8 bases. The germline V gene encodes CDR1 SGHNT and CDR2 YENEEA. This CDR3 region has 14 residues. The CDR3 loop reads CASSAGGAKNIQYF. The CDR3 DNA reads TGTGCCAGCAGCGCCGGCGGAGCCAAAAACATTCAGTACTTC.

This rearrangement joins TRBV19 to TRBJ1-6; possibly TRBD1 for D (6 bases). Trimming removed 8 bases from V and 7 bases from J, with 12 bases in between. CDR1 is LNHDA, CDR2 SQIVND, per germline (reference sequence). The CDR3 sequence is 13 residues long. This CDR3 is CASGQDRNSPLHF. CDR3 bases: TGTGCCAGTGGGCAGGACAGAAATTCACCCCTCCACTTT.

Comment on this clonotype: One end of the junction varies from germline; a read error may be responsible. This sequence joins TRBV5-4 and TRBJ1-2, with D possibly being TRBD1 (6 bases). This CDR3 comprises 13 residues. Germline assignment: CDR1 SGHNT and CDR2 YYREEE (reference sequence). In DNA, the CDR3 is TGCGCCAGCAGCTCCCGGACAGTGGATGGCTACACCTTC. Protein: CASSSRTVDGYTF.

This rearrangement joins TRBV20-1 to TRBJ2-5, with no clear D. The CDR3 is 14 residues long. Per germline, CDR1 DFQATT and CDR2 SNEGSKA (reference sequence). Between the trimmed V and J ends, which lost 0 bases and 2 bases, there was a span of 10 bases. The CDR3 sequence is CSARDFRVQETQYF. CDR3 bases: TGCAGTGCTAGAGATTTCCGAGTTCAAGAGACCCAGTACTTC.

This rearrangement joins TRBV29-1 to TRBJ1-2; D might be TRBD1 (5 bases). V gave up 0 bases and J gave up 6 bases, with 8 bases separating them. The CDR3 extends over 12 amino acids. Germline V CDR1 and CDR2: SQVTM, ANQGSEA. The CDR3 loop is CSVEDRVDGYTF. For the CDR3, the DNA is TGCAGCGTTGAAGACAGGGTTGATGGCTACACCTTC.

The chain recombines TRBV10-3 with TRBJ1-2; tentative D call: TRBD1 (5 bases). The CDR3 is 14 residues long. The V gene's germline CDR1 is ENHRY and CDR2 SYGVKD. The V end was cut by 0 bases, the J end by 8 bases, with 13 bases between. CDR3 DNA: TGTGCCATCAGTGAGTCGGGGCGGTCCGGGGGCTACACCTTC. As protein: CAISESGRSGGYTF.

This rearrangement joins TRBV28 to TRBJ2-7; 8 bases line up with TRBD1. J gave up 0 bases and V 2 bases, and 6 bases lay outside the gene matches. Germline V lookup: CDR1 MDHEN, CDR2 SYDVKM. The CDR3 has 16 residues. CDR3 sequence: CASSLARDRSSYEQYF. Written as DNA, the CDR3 is TGTGCCAGCAGTTTAGCCCGGGACAGGTCCTCCTACGAGCAGTACTTC. Supplemented by reference TRBV28 and TRBJ2-7, the full variable domain reads DVKVTQSSRYLVKRTGEKVFLECVQDMDHENMFWYRQDPGLGLRLIYFSYDVKMKEKGDIPEGYSVSREKKERFSLILESASTNQTSMYLCASSLARDRSSYEQYFGPGTRLTVT.

The chain recombines TRBV5-1 with TRBJ1-3; D remains ambiguous. The V end lost 2 bases, the J end lost 0 bases, and 6 bases lay between the germline ends. Germline CDR1 reads SGHRS; CDR2 reads YFSETQ. The CDR3 extends over 14 amino acids. CDR3 bases: TGCGCCAGCAGCTTTGACACCTCTGGAAACACCATATATTTT. Its translation: CASSFDTSGNTIYF.

The J gene is TRBJ2-7, the V gene TRBV7-8; D is ambiguous. The CDR3 runs 12 residues. Trimming removed 5 bases at V and 3 bases at J, with 8 bases between. Germline values: CDR1 SGHVS, CDR2 FQNEAQ. The CDR3 DNA reads as TGTGCCAGCAGCCCCCCCAGCTACGAGCAGTACTTC. Translation gives CASSPPSYEQYF.

As for this clonotype: Relative to the germline gene, one junction end is altered; a read error may explain this. Here the CDR3 DNA reads TGCGCCAGCAGCTTGGGTTGGTTTGGGGACAATGAGCAGTTCTTC. It is translated as CASSLGWFGDNEQFF. The J gene is TRBJ2-1, the V gene TRBV5-4; D not resolved. CDR1 and CDR2 (germline): SGHNT, YYREEE (reference sequence). The CDR3 is made up of 15 amino acids.

The V call is TRBV5-8, the J call TRBJ1-2; 8 bases agree with TRBD1. J lost 0 bases, V lost 6 bases, and 7 bases had no gene match. Germline V lookup: CDR1 SGHTS, CDR2 YDEGEE. CDR3 length: 15 residues. In DNA, the CDR3 is TGTGCCAGCAACCTTGGACAGGGCCCTAACTATGGCTACACCTTC. Protein product: CASNLGQGPNYGYTF.

The chain joins TRBV29-1 to TRBJ2-1, with D possibly matching TRBD2 (6 bases). Trimming removed 7 bases at V and 9 bases at J, with 22 bases between. This CDR3 contains 14 residues. Looked up from germline, CDR1 is SQVTM and CDR2 is ANQGSEA. As DNA, the CDR3 is TGCAGCGCCCTTGGGGAGGCGTTGCGTAGTGAGCAGTTCTTC. This translates into CSALGEALRSEQFF.

The V and J genes are TRBV5-1 and TRBJ1-3; 8 bases fit TRBD1. Trimming cost V 0 bases and J 4 bases; bases outside gene matches: 6. CDR3 length equals 16 residues. The V gene's germline CDR1 is SGHRS and CDR2 YFSETQ. The CDR3: CASSLEQGARGNTIYF. The CDR3 nucleotides read TGCGCCAGCAGCTTGGAGCAGGGGGCTAGAGGAAACACCATATATTTT. Complete variable domain (other parts from reference TRBV5-1 and TRBJ1-3): KAGVTQTPRYLIKTRGQQVTLSCSPISGHRSVSWYQQTPGQGLQFLFEYFSETQRNKGNFPGRFSGRQFSNSRSEMNVSTLELGDSALYLCASSLEQGARGNTIYFGEGSWLTVV.

The V call is TRBV28, the J call TRBJ2-1, with 9 bases identical to TRBD2. Unmatched junction bases numbered 4, after V lost 7 bases and J lost 3 bases. The CDR3 is 14 amino acids. Germline V gene data show CDR1 as MDHEN and CDR2 as SYDVKM. As DNA, the CDR3 is TGTGCCAGCATTAAAGCGGGGGGCTACAATGAGCAGTTCTTC. It encodes CASIKAGGYNEQFF.

The chain carries TRBV2 and TRBJ1-3; TRBD1 might be the D (6 bases). Trimming removed 7 bases from V and 3 bases from J, with 16 bases in between. Germline V gives CDR1 SNHLY, CDR2 FYNNEI. CDR3 length: 15 amino acids. CDR3 in DNA: TGTGCCAGCACCGGTCCTACAGGGATTGGAAACACCATATATTTT. It codes for CASTGPTGIGNTIYF.

Only a few counts were recorded for this clonotype. The chain combines TRBV30 with TRBJ1-3, with unresolved D. The V end was cut by 7 bases, the J end by 0 bases, with 10 bases between. This CDR3 contains 13 residues. Per germline, CDR1 GTSNPN and CDR2 SVGIG (reference sequence). CDR3 sequence: CAFQRGSGNTIYF. For the CDR3, the DNA is TGTGCCTTTCAGAGAGGCTCTGGAAACACCATATATTTT.

The chain combines TRBV7-8 with TRBJ1-5; maybe TRBD1 (6 bases). The germline V gene encodes CDR1 SGHVS and CDR2 FQNEAQ. The CDR3 spans 14 residues. V was pared by 4 bases and J by 5 bases, with 12 bases between. CDR3 DNA: TGTGCCAGCAGCTCGACAGGACCCCATCAGCCCCAGCATTTT. Translating it yields CASSSTGPHQPQHF.

The chain carries TRBV11-2 and TRBJ1-1; weak D call: TRBD1 (5 bases). Trimming pared 1 base from V and 1 base from J, leaving 10 bases between. The length of the CDR3 is 15 residues. Germline V gene sequence: CDR1 SGHAT, CDR2 FQNNGV. CDR3 coding DNA: TGTGCCAGCAGCTTAGGTGGGGGATGGAACACTGAAGCTTTCTTT. This gives the protein CASSLGGGWNTEAFF.

This clonotype was recorded a few times. The gene calls are TRBV12-3 or TRBV12-4 and TRBJ1-1; D uncertain. The V end was cut by 6 bases, the J end by 3 bases, with 14 bases between. CDR3 length: 14 residues. The CDR3 DNA is TGTGCCAGCAGCCCAAGGCGGAAGGACACTGAAGCTTTCTTT. Its translation: CASSPRRKDTEAFF.

This clonotype turned up a few times. CDR3 amino acids: CASSRIAGQDTQYF. CDR3 bases: TGTGCCAGCAGCCGCATCGCGGGGCAGGATACGCAGTATTTT. The genes are TRBV5-6 and TRBJ2-3; D might be TRBD2 (6 bases). V dropped 4 bases and J dropped 6 bases, with 15 bases sitting between them. The CDR3 totals 14 residues. Per the germline V gene, CDR1 is SGHDT and CDR2 is YYEEEE.

The chain combines TRBV4-1 with TRBJ1-5; 11 positions match TRBD1. The trim removed 3 bases at V and 4 bases at J, leaving 2 bases unmatched. CDR3 size: 15 residues. From germline, CDR1 is MGHRA and CDR2 YSYEKL. CDR3 protein: CASSQGQGENQPQHF. In DNA form, the CDR3 reads TGCGCCAGCAGCCAGGGACAGGGGGAAAATCAGCCCCAGCATTTT.

CDR3 loop: CATSEPISSGQFF. As DNA, the CDR3 is TGTGCCACCAGCGAACCCATCTCTTCCGGGCAGTTCTTC. This rearrangement joins TRBV15 to TRBJ2-1; no firm D call. Germline CDR1 LNHNV, CDR2 YYDKDF (reference sequence). The CDR3 has 13 residues. The V end was cut by 5 bases, the J end by 12 bases, with 17 bases between. Supplemented by reference TRBV15 and TRBJ2-1, the full variable domain reads DAMVIQNPRYQVTQFGKPVTLSCSQTLNHNVMYWYQQKSSQAPKLLFHYYDKDFNNEADTPDNFQSRRPNTSFCFLDIRSPGLGDTAMYLCATSEPISSGQFFGPGTRLTVL.

The chain employs TRBV29-1 and TRBJ1-2; 7 positions agree with TRBD1. Germline trimming cut 0 bases from V and 5 bases from J; bases unmatched to any gene: 0. This CDR3 spans 12 amino acids. Germline values: CDR1 SQVTM, CDR2 ANQGSEA. CDR3 nucleotide sequence: TGCAGCGTTGAAGAACAGGGGTATGGCTACACCTTC. The encoded protein is CSVEEQGYGYTF.

This chain links TRBV28 with TRBJ1-3, with D possibly being TRBD1 (6 bases). The CDR3 consists of 15 residues. Deletions cut 6 bases from V and 2 bases from J, with 14 bases between. Germline V CDR1 and CDR2: MDHEN, SYDVKM. Here the CDR3 reads CASRLQGVAGNTIYF. In DNA form, the CDR3 reads TGTGCCAGCAGGCTACAGGGTGTAGCTGGAAACACCATATATTTT.

The CDR3 loop reads CASSSGLINQPQHF. Here the CDR3 DNA reads TGTGCCAGCAGCTCCGGGTTAATCAATCAGCCCCAGCATTTT. This chain connects TRBV11-2 to TRBJ1-5; D is undetermined. Trimming pared 4 bases from V and 3 bases from J, leaving 10 bases between. CDR3 length equals 14 residues. Germline V lookup: CDR1 SGHAT, CDR2 FQNNGV.

V is TRBV5-1 and J is TRBJ1-5; 7 nucleotides agree with TRBD1. Losses at the gene ends were 4 bases for V and 4 bases for J; bases not matched to a gene: 8. The CDR3 runs 15 residues. Per germline, CDR1 SGHRS and CDR2 YFSETQ. CDR3 loop: CASSTEGQSNQPQHF. The CDR3 DNA reads TGCGCCAGCAGCACCGAGGGACAGTCGAATCAGCCCCAGCATTTT. Full variable domain (missing parts from reference TRBV5-1 and TRBJ1-5): KAGVTQTPRYLIKTRGQQVTLSCSPISGHRSVSWYQQTPGQGLQFLFEYFSETQRNKGNFPGRFSGRQFSNSRSEMNVSTLELGDSALYLCASSTEGQSNQPQHFGDGTRLSIL.